This passage covers 13 T cell receptor beta chains from one sample sequenced in a study of T cells after posttransplantation cyclophosphamide (dated by TCRdb to the mid-2010s). The protocol used for the library was the immunoSEQ multiplex PCR assay. TCRdb took this table from immuneACCESS and kept in-frame rearrangements with V and J called. Such tables lack part of the clones; where checked against another copy, unresolved V genes explain under half of the gap, and the rest is unexplained. Recorded for this sample are some 13,000 clones; about 85% of them occurred a single time. The ten largest clones represent around 0.87% of the sample. Sequencing input: memory CD4+ T cells sorted from PBMCs. All receptors come from a man in his fifties in good health, CMV-negative, and a related stem cell transplant donor.

This chain joins TRBV9 and TRBJ1-1; D ambiguous. Germline values: CDR1 SGDLS, CDR2 YYNGEE. Trimming cost V 3 bases and J 0 bases, with 6 bases left between them. The CDR3 length is 13 residues. The CDR3 loop reads CASSAVLNTEAFF. CDR3 bases: TGTGCCAGCAGCGCGGTACTGAACACTGAAGCTTTCTTT. Full variable domain (rest looked up from reference TRBV9 and TRBJ1-1): DSGVTQTPKHLITATGQRVTLRCSPRSGDLSVYWYQQSLDQGLQFLIQYYNGEERAKGNILERFSAQQFPDLHSELNLSSLELGDSALYFCASSAVLNTEAFFGQGTRLTVV.

The chain couples TRBV27 to TRBJ2-1; 9 bases are a match to TRBD2. This CDR3 region has 14 residues. J lost 4 bases, V lost 9 bases, and 7 bases had no gene match. Germline values: CDR1 MNHEY, CDR2 SMNVEV (reference sequence). The CDR3 sequence is CASFGRGGYNEQFF. The CDR3 DNA sequence: TGTGCCAGTTTCGGGCGGGGGGGTTACAATGAGCAGTTCTTC.

V gene TRBV19 combines with J gene TRBJ2-7; no clear D. This CDR3 contains 15 residues. The ends were cut back, 10 bases at V and 2 bases at J, with 21 bases in the middle. Germline V gene sequence: CDR1 LNHDA, CDR2 SQIVND (reference sequence). CDR3 sequence: CATSARRRQTYEQYF. The DNA for the CDR3 is TGTGCCACCTCAGCCCGTCGGCGGCAGACCTACGAGCAGTACTTC.

The chain has TRBV5-1 and TRBJ2-7; 11 bases align to TRBD1. CDR1 and CDR2 (germline): SGHRS, YFSETQ. Germline trimming cut 3 bases from V and 2 bases from J; bases unmatched to any gene: 4. CDR3 length equals 15 residues. The CDR3 nucleotides are TGCGCCAGCAGCTGGGGACAGGGGGTACCCTACGAGCAGTACTTC. Its protein product is CASSWGQGVPYEQYF.

DNA of the CDR3: TGTGCCAGCAGCTTAGTCGACAGTTACAATCAGCCCCAGCATTTT. This codes for CASSLVDSYNQPQHF. The chain has TRBV7-2 and TRBJ1-5; D may be TRBD1 (5 bases). Germline V lookup: CDR1 SGHTA, CDR2 FQGNSA. CDR3 size: 15 residues. The germline V and J ends were trimmed by 1 base and 3 bases, with 10 bases remaining between them.

This clone was observed a handful of times. The V gene is TRBV6-6, the J gene TRBJ2-2, with a tentative D call TRBD2 (6 bases). The V and J ends lost 6 bases and 3 bases respectively, with 14 bases between them. Per the germline V gene, CDR1 is MNHNY and CDR2 is SVGAGI (reference sequence). This CDR3 contains 15 residues. Here the CDR3 reads CASSQGLLHTGELFF. The DNA for the CDR3 is TGTGCCAGCAGCCAGGGACTTCTCCACACCGGGGAGCTGTTTTTT.

This clone has a single count. The genes are TRBV2 and TRBJ2-2; TRBD2 is a possible D gene (6 bases). Between the trimmed V and J ends, which lost 11 bases and 3 bases, there was a span of 16 bases. CDR1 is SNHLY and CDR2 is FYNNEI in the germline V gene. The CDR3 extends over 14 amino acids. In DNA form, the CDR3 reads TGTGCCCTGACAGCGGGTAGTTACACCGGGGAGCTGTTTTTT. Amino acid sequence: CALTAGSYTGELFF.

The chain uses TRBV7-9 and TRBJ2-5, with a weak D call TRBD2 (7 bases). Germline loops: CDR1 SEHNR, CDR2 FQNEAQ (reference sequence). Trimming pared 5 bases from V and 5 bases from J, leaving 18 bases between. The CDR3 loop spans 15 amino acids. The CDR3 region is CASSNQGGERETQYF. For the CDR3, the DNA is TGTGCCAGCAGCAATCAAGGGGGGGAGCGGGAGACCCAGTACTTC.

The J gene is TRBJ2-2, the V gene TRBV11-2, with TRBD2 matching over 15 bases. Germline CDR1 SGHAT, CDR2 FQNNGV. V shed 6 bases, J shed 6 bases, and the junction held 2 bases outside the gene matches. This CDR3 region has 15 residues. The CDR3 DNA reads TGTGCCAGCAGTCGGACTAGCGGGAGGGCCGGGGAGCTGTTTTTT. Protein product: CASSRTSGRAGELFF.

The V gene is TRBV7-2, the J gene TRBJ2-3, with 7 bases aligning to TRBD2. V lost 3 bases and J lost 1; bases outside the gene matches: 7. This CDR3 is 16 amino acids long. Germline V gives CDR1 SGHTA, CDR2 FQGNSA. Here the CDR3 DNA reads TGTGCCAGCAGCTTCAGCGGGGACTCCGGCACAGATACGCAGTATTTT. Its protein is CASSFSGDSGTDTQYF.

CDR3 DNA sequence: TGTGCCAGCAGCTTCAGGCTAGCGGGAGGGCAAAACAATGAGCAGTTCTTC. This sequence encodes CASSFRLAGGQNNEQFF. The chain recombines TRBV5-5 with TRBJ2-1, with TRBD2 matching over 12 bases. This CDR3 contains 17 residues. J was trimmed by 5 bases and V by 2 bases; bases with no gene match: 8. In germline, CDR1 is SGHKS, CDR2 YYEKEE (reference sequence).

On this clone itself: The sample contains more than one DNA sequence encoding this CDR3. V gene TRBV7-2 combines with J gene TRBJ2-5; no clear D. The CDR3 runs 12 residues. The germline gives CDR1 SGHTA, CDR2 FQGNSA. The germline V and J ends were trimmed by 0 bases and 5 bases, with 4 bases remaining between them. The CDR3 loop is CASSLARETQYF. The DNA for the CDR3 is TGTGCCAGCAGCTTAGCCCGGGAGACCCAGTACTTC.

The V and J genes are TRBV7-8 and TRBJ1-6; D unclear. V was trimmed by 0 bases and J by 7 bases, leaving 10 bases between them. CDR1 SGHVS and CDR2 FQNEAQ come from the germline V gene. The CDR3 sequence is 15 residues long. The CDR3 DNA reads as TGTGCCAGCAGCTTAGCGAGCGGGAGGAATTCACCCCTCCACTTT. Translating gives CASSLASGRNSPLHF.